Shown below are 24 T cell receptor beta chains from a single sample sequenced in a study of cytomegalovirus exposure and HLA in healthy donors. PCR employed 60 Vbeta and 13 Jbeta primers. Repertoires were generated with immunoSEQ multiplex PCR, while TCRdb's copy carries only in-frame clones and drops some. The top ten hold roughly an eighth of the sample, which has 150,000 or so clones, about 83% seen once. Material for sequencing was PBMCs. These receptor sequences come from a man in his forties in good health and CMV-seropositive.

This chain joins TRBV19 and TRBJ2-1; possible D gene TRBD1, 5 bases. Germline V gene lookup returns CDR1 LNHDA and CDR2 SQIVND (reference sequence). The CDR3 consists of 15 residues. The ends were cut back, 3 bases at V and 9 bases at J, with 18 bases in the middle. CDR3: CASSILSRVSPEQFF. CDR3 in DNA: TGTGCCAGTAGTATCCTGTCCAGGGTTTCGCCTGAGCAGTTCTTC.

In DNA, the CDR3 is TGTGCCAGTACCCTTTTTGCGGGAGTTACCGGGGAGCTGTTTTTT. As protein: CASTLFAGVTGELFF. V gene TRBV19 combines with J gene TRBJ2-2, with TRBD2 identical over 7 bases. V lost 7 bases to trimming and J lost 5 bases; unmatched junction nucleotides: 10. Per the germline V gene, CDR1 is LNHDA and CDR2 is SQIVND (reference sequence). The CDR3 contains 15 residues.

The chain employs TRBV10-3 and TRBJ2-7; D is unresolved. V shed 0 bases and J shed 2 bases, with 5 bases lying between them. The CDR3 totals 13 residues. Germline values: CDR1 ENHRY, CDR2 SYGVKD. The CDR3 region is CAISESRAYEQYF. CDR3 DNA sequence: TGTGCCATCAGTGAGTCTCGAGCCTACGAGCAGTACTTC.

CDR3 in amino acids: CASSSEVEGEQYF. The CDR3 nucleotides are TGTGCCAGCAGCTCCGAGGTGGAGGGCGAGCAGTACTTC. This chain links TRBV7-7 with TRBJ2-7; D may be TRBD2 (6 bases). Trimming left V 4 bases short and J 6 bases short, with 13 bases between. The CDR3 is 13 residues long. Germline V gene lookup returns CDR1 SSHAT and CDR2 FNYEAQ (reference sequence). Full variable domain (rest looked up from reference TRBV7-7 and TRBJ2-7): GAGVSQSPRYKVTKRGQDVTLRCDPISSHATLYWYQQALGQGPEFLTYFNYEAQPDKSGLPSDRFSAERPEGSISTLTIQRTEQRDSAMYRCASSSEVEGEQYFGPGTRLTVT.

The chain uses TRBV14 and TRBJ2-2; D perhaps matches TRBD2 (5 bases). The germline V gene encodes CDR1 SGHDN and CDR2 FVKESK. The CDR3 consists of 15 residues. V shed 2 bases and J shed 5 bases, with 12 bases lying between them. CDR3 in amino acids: CASSQHARGTGELFF. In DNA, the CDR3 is TGTGCCAGCAGCCAACATGCACGGGGAACCGGGGAGCTGTTTTTT.

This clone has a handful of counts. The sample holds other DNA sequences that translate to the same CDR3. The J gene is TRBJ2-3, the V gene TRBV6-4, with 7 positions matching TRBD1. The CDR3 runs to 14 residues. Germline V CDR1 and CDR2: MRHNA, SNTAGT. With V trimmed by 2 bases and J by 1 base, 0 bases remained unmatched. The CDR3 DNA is TGTGCCAGCAGTGACGGGACAGGCACAGATACGCAGTATTTT. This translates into CASSDGTGTDTQYF.

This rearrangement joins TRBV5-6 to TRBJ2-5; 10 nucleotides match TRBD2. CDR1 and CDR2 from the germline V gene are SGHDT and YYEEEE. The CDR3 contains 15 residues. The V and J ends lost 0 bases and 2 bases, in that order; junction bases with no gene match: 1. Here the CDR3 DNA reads TGTGCCAGCAGCTTGGAGCGGGGGGGTCAAGAGACCCAGTACTTC. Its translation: CASSLERGGQETQYF.

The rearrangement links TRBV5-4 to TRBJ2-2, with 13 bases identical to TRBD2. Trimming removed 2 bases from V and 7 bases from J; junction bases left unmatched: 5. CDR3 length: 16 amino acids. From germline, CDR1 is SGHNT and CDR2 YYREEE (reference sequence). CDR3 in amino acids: CASSFGLAGANGELFF. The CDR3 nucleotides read TGTGCCAGCAGCTTCGGACTAGCGGGAGCAAACGGGGAGCTGTTTTTT.

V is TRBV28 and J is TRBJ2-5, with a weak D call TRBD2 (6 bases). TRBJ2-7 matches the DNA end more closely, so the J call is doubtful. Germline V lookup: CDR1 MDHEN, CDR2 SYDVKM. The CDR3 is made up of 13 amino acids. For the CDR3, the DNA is TGTGCCAGCGGTAGAACACGGGAGAGCGAGCAGTACTTC. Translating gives CASGRTRESEQYF.

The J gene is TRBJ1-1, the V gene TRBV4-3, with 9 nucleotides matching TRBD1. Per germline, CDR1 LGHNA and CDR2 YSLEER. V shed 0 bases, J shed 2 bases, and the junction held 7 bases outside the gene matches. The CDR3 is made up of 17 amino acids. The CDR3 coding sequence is TGCGCCAGCAGCCAAGATCCCCGGGACAGGGCAAACACTGAAGCTTTCTTT. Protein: CASSQDPRDRANTEAFF.

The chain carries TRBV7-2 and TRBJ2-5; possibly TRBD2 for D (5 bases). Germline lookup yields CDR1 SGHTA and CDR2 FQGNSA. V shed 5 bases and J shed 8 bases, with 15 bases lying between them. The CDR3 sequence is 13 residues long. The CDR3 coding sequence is TGTGCCAGCAGCCCGAGCCGCCGGGGAACCCAGTACTTC. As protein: CASSPSRRGTQYF.

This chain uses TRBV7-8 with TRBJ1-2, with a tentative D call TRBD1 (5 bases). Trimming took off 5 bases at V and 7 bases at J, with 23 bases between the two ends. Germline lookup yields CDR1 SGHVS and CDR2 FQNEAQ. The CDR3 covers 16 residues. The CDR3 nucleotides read TGTGCCAGCAGCGCCACCATGGGGGGGTGGGTCAGTGGCTACACCTTC. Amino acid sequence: CASSATMGGWVSGYTF.

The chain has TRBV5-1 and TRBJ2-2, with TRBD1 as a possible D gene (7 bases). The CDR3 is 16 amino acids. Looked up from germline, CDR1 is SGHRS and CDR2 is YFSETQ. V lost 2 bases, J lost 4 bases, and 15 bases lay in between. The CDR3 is CASSFRGASGTGELFF. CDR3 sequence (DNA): TGCGCCAGCAGCTTCAGGGGGGCCTCGGGCACCGGGGAGCTGTTTTTT.

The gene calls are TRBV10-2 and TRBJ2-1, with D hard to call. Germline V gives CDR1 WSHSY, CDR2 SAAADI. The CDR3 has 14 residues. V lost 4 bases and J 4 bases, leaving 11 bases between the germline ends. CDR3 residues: CASSVATPYNEQFF. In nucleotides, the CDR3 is TGCGCCAGCAGTGTCGCTACCCCTTACAATGAGCAGTTCTTC.

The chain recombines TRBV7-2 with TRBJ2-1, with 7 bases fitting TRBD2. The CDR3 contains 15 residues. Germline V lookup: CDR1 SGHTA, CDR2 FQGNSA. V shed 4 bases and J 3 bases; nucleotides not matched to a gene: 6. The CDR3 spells CASSSTSANYNEQFF. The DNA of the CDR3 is TGTGCCAGCAGCTCAACTAGCGCCAACTACAATGAGCAGTTCTTC.

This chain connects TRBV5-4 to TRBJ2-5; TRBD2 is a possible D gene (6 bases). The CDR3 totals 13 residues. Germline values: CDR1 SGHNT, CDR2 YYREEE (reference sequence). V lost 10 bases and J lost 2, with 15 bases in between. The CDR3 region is CAGIGGLQETQYF. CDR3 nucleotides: TGTGCCGGCATCGGGGGACTTCAAGAGACCCAGTACTTC.

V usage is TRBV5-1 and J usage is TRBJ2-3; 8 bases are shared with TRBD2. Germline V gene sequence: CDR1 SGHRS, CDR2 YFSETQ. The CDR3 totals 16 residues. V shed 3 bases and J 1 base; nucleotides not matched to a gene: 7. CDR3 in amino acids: CASSYAGGSGTDTQYF. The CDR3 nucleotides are TGCGCCAGCAGCTATGCGGGAGGTTCGGGCACAGATACGCAGTATTTT.

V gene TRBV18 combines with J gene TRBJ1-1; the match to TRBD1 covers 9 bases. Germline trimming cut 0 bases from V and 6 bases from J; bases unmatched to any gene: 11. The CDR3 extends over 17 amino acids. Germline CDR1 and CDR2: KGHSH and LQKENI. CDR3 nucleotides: TGTGCCAGCTCACCACCGCGGACAGGGGATTTTACCGCTGAAGCTTTCTTT. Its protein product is CASSPPRTGDFTAEAFF.

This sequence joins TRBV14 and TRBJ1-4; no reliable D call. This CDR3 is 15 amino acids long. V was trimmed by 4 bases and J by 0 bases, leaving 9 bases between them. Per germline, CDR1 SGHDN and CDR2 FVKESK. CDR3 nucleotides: TGTGCCAGCAGCCTGGCGGTTGCAACTAATGAAAAACTGTTTTTT. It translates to CASSLAVATNEKLFF.

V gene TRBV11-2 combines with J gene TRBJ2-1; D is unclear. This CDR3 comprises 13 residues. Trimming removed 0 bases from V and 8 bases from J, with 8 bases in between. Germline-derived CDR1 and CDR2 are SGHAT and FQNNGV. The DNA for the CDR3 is TGTGCCAGCAGCTTAGACAGAAATTATGAGCAGTTCTTC. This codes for CASSLDRNYEQFF.

The CDR3 DNA reads TGTGCCAGCAGCTTAGAAGACGGGAGACACACCGGGGAGCTGTTTTTT. Translating gives CASSLEDGRHTGELFF. This rearrangement joins TRBV7-2 to TRBJ2-2, with D perhaps matching TRBD2 (6 bases). This CDR3 contains 16 residues. Germline assignment: CDR1 SGHTA and CDR2 FQGNSA. The V gene lost 1 base and the J gene lost 3 bases, with 12 bases spanning the gap.

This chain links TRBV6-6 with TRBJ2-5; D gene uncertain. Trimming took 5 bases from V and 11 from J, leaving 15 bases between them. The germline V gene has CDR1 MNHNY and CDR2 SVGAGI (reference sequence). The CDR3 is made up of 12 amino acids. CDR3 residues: CASSIKPGEQYF. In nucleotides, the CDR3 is TGTGCCAGCAGTATAAAACCGGGTGAGCAGTACTTC.

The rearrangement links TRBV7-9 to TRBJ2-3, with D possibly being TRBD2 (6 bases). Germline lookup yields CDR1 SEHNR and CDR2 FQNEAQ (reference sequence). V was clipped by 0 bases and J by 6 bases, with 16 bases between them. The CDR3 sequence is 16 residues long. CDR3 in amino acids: CASSLAPPEGPDTQYF. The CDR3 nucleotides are TGTGCCAGCAGCTTAGCCCCCCCGGAGGGCCCGGATACGCAGTATTTT.

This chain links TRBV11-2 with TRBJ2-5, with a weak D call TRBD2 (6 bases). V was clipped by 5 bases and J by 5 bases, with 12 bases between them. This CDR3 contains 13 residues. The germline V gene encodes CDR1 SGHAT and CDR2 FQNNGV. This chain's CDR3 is CASSLWRAETQYF. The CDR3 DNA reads TGTGCCAGCAGCCTTTGGAGGGCTGAGACCCAGTACTTC.